This T cell receptor (beta chain) was found in a study of blood T cells in healthy people across ages. It was with a sample-barcoded 5' primer and a J-beta primer mix that a second PCR of roughly 7 to 12 cycles was run. TCRdb itself ran the 5' RACE reads through MiXCR, one entry per CDR3 protein. Of hundreds of thousands of distinct CDR3 sequences listed, 45% to 50% were seen once; the top ten hold 25% to 35%. V trimming: 2 bases; J trimming: 6 bases; junction bases outside the gene matches: 5. Germline CDR1 DFQATT, CDR2 SNEGSKA (reference sequence). The CDR3 has 14 amino acids. The sequence came from a woman aged 55-69 years in good health. The sample comprised blood. The chain carries TRBV20-1 and TRBJ2-1; 9 positions match TRBD1. The CDR3 loop is CSARSGTGRNEQFF. In DNA, the CDR3 is TGCAGTGCTAGATCCGGGACAGGGCGCAATGAGCAGTTCTTC.